A selection of T cell receptor beta chains follows, all from one sample in a study of beta chain features in type 1 diabetes. The repertoire was sequenced with immunoSEQ multiplex PCR; TCRdb's copy has only in-frame clones and lacks some. Of around 250,000 clones listed, roughly 14% were seen once; the top ten hold 0.019%. Sequenced: naive CD4+ T cells from blood. The receptor source for this set is a man in his thirties or forties with type 1 diabetes. Each CDR3 is given with its conserved first and last residue. Size is omitted from some rows. Given values are once, few, many or a class for expanded clones.

J gene,clone size,V gene,CDR3 protein
TRBJ2-1,once,TRBV18,CASSPPTPYNEQFF
TRBJ1-6,-,TRBV2,CASSELGQPNNSPLHF
TRBJ1-1,-,TRBV4-1,CASSRHRGAGNTEAFF
TRBJ1-1,few,TRBV19,CASSSPGQGSFTEAFF
TRBJ1-5,-,TRBV30,CAWSGGAVKEGNQPQHF
TRBJ2-3,-,TRBV6-1,CASSETPGTGGDTQYF
TRBJ2-5,-,TRBV11-2,CASSWGQKQETQYF
TRBJ1-1,few,TRBV25-1,CASRWESNTEAFF
TRBJ2-1,-,TRBV5-1,CASSLGTAYNEQFF
TRBJ1-5,-,TRBV7-8,CASSETGAGGPQHF
TRBJ1-6,few,TRBV7-9,CASSSSGSGESPIF
TRBJ2-7,few,TRBV18,CASSPTPGASSYEQYF
TRBJ2-1,few,TRBV15,CATSRDHRGDYNEQFF
TRBJ2-5,few,TRBV7-9,CASSEGLKETQYF
TRBJ2-7,few,TRBV5-4,CASSVPGLPPYEQYF
TRBJ2-7,-,TRBV11-3,CASSLGQTGEQYF
TRBJ1-4,-,TRBV6-1,CASSGTGNPTNEKLFF
TRBJ2-2,-,TRBV7-9,CASSFSRDIRSPNTGELFF
TRBJ2-5,-,TRBV30,CAWSPTVFQETQYF
TRBJ2-5,-,TRBV11-2,CASSPMGGGPETQYF
TRBJ1-2,-,TRBV7-9,CASSLAGTGTYGYTF
TRBJ1-5,few,TRBV25-1,CASSVNNQPQHF
TRBJ2-3,few,TRBV5-4,CASRPQGADTQYF
TRBJ2-4,few,TRBV7-2,CASSPRLAGGENIQYF
TRBJ2-1,few,TRBV15,CATSRSSPQRDQFF
TRBJ2-7,few,TRBV6-5,CASSPPTGNSGEQYF
TRBJ1-1,few,TRBV27,CASSLEGNTEAFF
TRBJ1-2,-,TRBV7-9,CASSLIGTGGGYTF
TRBJ1-6,-,TRBV29-1,CSVALENSPLHF
TRBJ2-5,-,TRBV18,CASSPAGQETQYF
TRBJ2-4,few,TRBV21-1,CASSTVAGGRSLRAKNIQYF
TRBJ2-5,-,TRBV30,CAWKLAGRPPATQYF
TRBJ2-5,few,TRBV10-3,CAISEPRGRGGRETQYF
TRBJ2-5,few,TRBV5-1,CASSSDRGQTQYF
TRBJ2-7,-,TRBV15,CATSRDGSGRTYEQYF
TRBJ2-3,few,TRBV11-3,CASSSDGADTQYF
TRBJ1-2,-,TRBV9,CASSLAGQALSYTF
TRBJ1-2,-,TRBV15,CATSRDTADYGYTF
TRBJ2-2,few,TRBV5-1,CASSLSAGVNTGELFF
TRBJ1-6,-,TRBV9,CASSAEVTGPPRYF
TRBJ2-5,-,TRBV11-2,CASSSRAGAQRETQYF
TRBJ2-7,few,TRBV6-5,CASSYGAGGGSYEQYF
TRBJ2-5,-,TRBV28,CASSSILQAETQYF